This T cell receptor (beta chain) was identified in a study of a mutant IDH1 vaccine in newly diagnosed glioma. Looking at the study overall: The study gave patients eight vaccinations in weeks 1, 3, 5, 7, 11, 15, 19, 23. Initiation of the vaccine course occurred 4-6 weeks after radiotherapy alone, or alongside temozolomide cycles.

The repertoire was sequenced with immunoSEQ multiplex PCR; TCRdb's copy has only in-frame clones and lacks some. The sample records roughly 43,000 clones, approximately 72% being singletons. The J segment lost 0 bases and the V segment lost 4 bases, leaving 3 bases of the junction unmatched. The CDR3 covers 15 residues. Germline V gene sequence: CDR1 SGHRS, CDR2 YFSETQ. The time point is: week 23, last vaccination. Every vaccination contained 300 ug of the mutant IDH1 20-mer peptide and was paired with topical imiquimod. Astrocytomas found in donors were new, WHO grade 3 or 4, IDH1-mutant and ATRX-lost. Worth noting for this clone: No antigen is known for it.

Study-level results: Vaccine-induced responses were seen in 93.3% of patients, spanning several MHC alleles.

The receptor comes from a man aged 45-65 years with glioma. The rearrangement links TRBV5-1 to TRBJ2-7; 11 bases are shared with TRBD1. Specimen: PBMCs, collected from a glioma patient whose treatment included an IDH1 peptide vaccine. The CDR3 loop is CASSPGTGGSYEQYF. The CDR3 DNA follows: TGCGCCAGCAGCCCGGGGACAGGGGGCTCCTACGAGCAGTACTTC.